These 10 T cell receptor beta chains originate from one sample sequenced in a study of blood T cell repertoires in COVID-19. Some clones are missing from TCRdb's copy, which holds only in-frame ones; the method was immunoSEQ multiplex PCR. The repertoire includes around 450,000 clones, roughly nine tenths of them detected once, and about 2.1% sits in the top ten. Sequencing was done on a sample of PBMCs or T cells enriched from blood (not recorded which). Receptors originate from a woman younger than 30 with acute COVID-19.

CDR3 in amino acids: CASSLAPDSQETQYF. CDR3 sequence (DNA): TGTGCCAGCAGCTTAGCCCCTGACAGTCAAGAGACCCAGTACTTC. This chain uses TRBV11-2 with TRBJ2-5; the D gene is possibly TRBD1 (5 bases). Per the germline V gene, CDR1 is SGHAT and CDR2 is FQNNGV. CDR3 length: 15 residues. Trimming stripped 1 base from V and 2 bases from J, with 11 bases between.

The CDR3 nucleotides read TGTGCCAGCAGCGCCAGCGGGAGGAACGAGCAGTACTTC. It codes for CASSASGRNEQYF. The chain combines TRBV11-3 with TRBJ2-7, with TRBD2 matching 9 bases. The CDR3 length is 13 residues. CDR1 SGHNT and CDR2 YENEEA come from the germline V gene. With V trimmed by 5 bases and J by 5 bases, 4 bases remained unmatched.

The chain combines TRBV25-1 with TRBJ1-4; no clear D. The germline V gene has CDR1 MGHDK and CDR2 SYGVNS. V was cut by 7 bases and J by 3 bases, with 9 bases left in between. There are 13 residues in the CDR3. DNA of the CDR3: TGTGCCAGCATTGCGGGATCTAATGAAAAACTGTTTTTT. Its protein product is CASIAGSNEKLFF.

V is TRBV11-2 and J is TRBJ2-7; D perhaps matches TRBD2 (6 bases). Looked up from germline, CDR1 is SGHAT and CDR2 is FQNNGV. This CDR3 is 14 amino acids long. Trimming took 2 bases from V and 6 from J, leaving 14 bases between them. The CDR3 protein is CASSLLARRPEQYF. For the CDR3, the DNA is TGTGCCAGCAGCTTACTAGCGAGGAGACCCGAGCAGTACTTC.

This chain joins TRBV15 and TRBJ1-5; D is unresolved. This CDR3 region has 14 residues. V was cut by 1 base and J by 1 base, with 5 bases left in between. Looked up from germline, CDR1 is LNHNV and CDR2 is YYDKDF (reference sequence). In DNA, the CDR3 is TGTGCCACCAGCAGAGGACAAAGCAATCAGCCCCAGCATTTT. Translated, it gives CATSRGQSNQPQHF.

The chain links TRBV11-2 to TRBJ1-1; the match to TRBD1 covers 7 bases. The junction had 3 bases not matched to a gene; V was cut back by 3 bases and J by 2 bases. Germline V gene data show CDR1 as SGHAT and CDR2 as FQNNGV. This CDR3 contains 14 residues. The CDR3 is CASSLTGFNTEAFF. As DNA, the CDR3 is TGTGCCAGCAGCTTGACAGGGTTCAACACTGAAGCTTTCTTT.

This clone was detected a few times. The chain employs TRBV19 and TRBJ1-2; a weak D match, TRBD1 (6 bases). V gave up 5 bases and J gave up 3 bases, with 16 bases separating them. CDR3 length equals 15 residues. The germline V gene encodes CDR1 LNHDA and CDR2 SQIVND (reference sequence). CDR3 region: CASSFNRARDYGYTF. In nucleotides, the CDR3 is TGTGCCAGTAGTTTCAACAGGGCGAGGGACTATGGCTACACCTTC.

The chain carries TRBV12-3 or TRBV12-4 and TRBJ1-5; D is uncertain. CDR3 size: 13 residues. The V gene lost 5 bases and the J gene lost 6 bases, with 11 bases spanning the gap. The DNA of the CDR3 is TGTGCCAGCAGTAGTGGAGGCAGTCAGCCCCAGCATTTT. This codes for CASSSGGSQPQHF.

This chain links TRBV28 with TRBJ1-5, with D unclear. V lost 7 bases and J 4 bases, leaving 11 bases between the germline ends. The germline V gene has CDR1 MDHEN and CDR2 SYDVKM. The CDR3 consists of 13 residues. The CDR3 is CASKTAANQPQHF. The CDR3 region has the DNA TGTGCCAGCAAGACTGCGGCGAATCAGCCCCAGCATTTT.

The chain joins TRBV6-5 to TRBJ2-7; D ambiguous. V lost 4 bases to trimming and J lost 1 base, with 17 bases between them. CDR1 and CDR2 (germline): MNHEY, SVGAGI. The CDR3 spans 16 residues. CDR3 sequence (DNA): TGTGCCAGCAGTTCCGGTGCGCCAGGTCGATCCTACGAGCAGTACTTC. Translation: CASSSGAPGRSYEQYF.